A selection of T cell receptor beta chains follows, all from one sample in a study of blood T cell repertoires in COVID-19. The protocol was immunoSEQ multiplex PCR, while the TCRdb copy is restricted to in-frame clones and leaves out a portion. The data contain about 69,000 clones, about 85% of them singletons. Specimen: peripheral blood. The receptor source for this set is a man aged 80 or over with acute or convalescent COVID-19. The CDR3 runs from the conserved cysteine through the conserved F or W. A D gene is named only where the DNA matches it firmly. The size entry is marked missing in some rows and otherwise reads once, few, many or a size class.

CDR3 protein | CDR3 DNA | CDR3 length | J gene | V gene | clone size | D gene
CATTAGTSGRTDEQFF | TGTGCCACCACGGCCGGGACTAGCGGGAGGACTGATGAGCAGTTCTTC | 16 | TRBJ2-1 | TRBV24-1 | - | TRBD2
CASSPEVRGGQPQHF | TGTGCCAGCTCACCAGAAGTGAGGGGAGGTCAGCCCCAGCATTTT | 15 | TRBJ1-5 | TRBV18 | - | -
CASSADGAFNQPQHF | TGTGCCAGCAGCGCGGATGGGGCATTCAATCAGCCCCAGCATTTT | 15 | TRBJ1-5 | TRBV9 | - | -
CASTVGIAGFYEQYF | TGTGCCAGCACCGTCGGGATAGCGGGTTTCTACGAGCAGTACTTC | 15 | TRBJ2-7 | TRBV5-6 | - | TRBD2
CATSDLPGIGTDTQYF | TGTGCCACCAGTGATTTGCCCGGGATAGGGACAGATACGCAGTATTTT | 16 | TRBJ2-3 | TRBV24-1 | - | -
CASSQTPLAGGGTGELFF | TGCGCCAGCAGCCAAACTCCACTAGCGGGAGGTGGCACCGGGGAGCTGTTTTTT | 18 | TRBJ2-2 | TRBV4-3 | - | TRBD2
CAWRAGQLNTGELFF | TGTGCCTGGAGAGCCGGACAGTTGAACACCGGGGAGCTGTTTTTT | 15 | TRBJ2-2 | TRBV30 | - | -
CASSRQGQGNHEQYF | TGTGCCAGCAGCCGTCAGGGACAGGGGAACCACGAGCAGTACTTC | 15 | TRBJ2-7 | TRBV5-5 | - | TRBD1
CASSVDREWEPSEQYF | TGTGCCAGCAGCGTAGACCGCGAGTGGGAGCCGTCCGAGCAGTACTTC | 16 | TRBJ2-7 | TRBV9 | - | -
CASSEDFHSYNEQFF | TGTGCCAGCAGCGAGGACTTCCACTCCTACAATGAGCAGTTCTTC | 15 | TRBJ2-1 | TRBV9 | - | -
CASSPSPENYGYTF | TGTGCCAGCAGCCCGAGCCCGGAGAACTATGGCTACACCTTC | 14 | TRBJ1-2 | TRBV7-2 | - | -
CASSPNRGSGNQPQHF | TGTGCCAGCTCACCGAACAGGGGGTCGGGCAATCAGCCCCAGCATTTT | 16 | TRBJ1-5 | TRBV18 | - | TRBD1
CSAGQGSNTGELFF | TGCAGCGCAGGACAGGGTAGCAACACCGGGGAGCTGTTTTTT | 14 | TRBJ2-2 | TRBV29-1 | - | TRBD1
CASSRQPAETQYF | TGCGCCAGCTCTAGACAGCCAGCCGAGACCCAGTACTTC | 13 | TRBJ2-5 | TRBV5-1 | - | -
CASSEFSGRPTQETQYF | TGTGCCAGCAGTGAATTTAGCGGGAGGCCCACTCAAGAGACCCAGTACTTC | 17 | TRBJ2-5 | TRBV25-1 | few | TRBD2
CASMGHSGANVLTF | TGTGCCAGTATGGGACACTCTGGGGCCAACGTCCTGACTTTC | 14 | TRBJ2-6 | TRBV19 | - | -
CASSSRQGARVNTEAFF | TGTGCCAGTAGTTCGCGACAGGGGGCCCGTGTGAACACTGAAGCTTTCTTT | 17 | TRBJ1-1 | TRBV19 | - | TRBD1
CASSPSGEGYGYTF | TGTGCCAGCAGCCCATCAGGGGAAGGATATGGCTACACCTTC | 14 | TRBJ1-2 | TRBV7-2 | - | -
CASGLVMTVHQPQHF | TGTGCTAGTGGTTTGGTAATGACAGTTCATCAGCCCCAGCATTTT | 15 | TRBJ1-5 | TRBV12-5 | - | -
CAWSSMTERGSPLHF | TGTGCCTGGAGTTCTATGACCGAAAGAGGCTCACCCCTCCACTTT | 15 | TRBJ1-6 | TRBV30 | once | -
CASSLSGRSYNEQFF | TGCGCCAGCAGCCTTAGCGGGCGCTCCTACAATGAGCAGTTCTTC | 15 | TRBJ2-1 | TRBV5-1 | - | TRBD2
CSVAGTGDQPQHF | TGCAGCGTTGCCGGGACAGGAGATCAGCCCCAGCATTTT | 13 | TRBJ1-5 | TRBV29-1 | - | TRBD1
CASSENRGSSYEQYF | TGTGCCAGCAGTGAAAACAGGGGAAGCTCCTACGAGCAGTACTTC | 15 | TRBJ2-7 | TRBV6-1 | - | TRBD1
CASSVGGGQIYGYTF | TGTGCCAGCAGCGTTGGGGGGGGCCAGATCTATGGCTACACCTTC | 15 | TRBJ1-2 | TRBV9 | few | -
CASNERGRTSNTEAFF | TGTGCCAGTAACGAGCGGGGTAGAACATCGAACACTGAAGCTTTCTTT | 16 | TRBJ1-1 | TRBV19 | - | -
CASRGWDTKNTEAFF | TGTGCCAGCCGCGGGTGGGACACCAAGAACACTGAAGCTTTCTTT | 15 | TRBJ1-1 | TRBV11-2 | - | -
CASSQAGTSGRNNEQFF | TGCGCCAGCAGCCAAGCTGGGACTAGCGGGAGAAACAATGAGCAGTTCTTC | 17 | TRBJ2-1 | TRBV4-3 | - | TRBD2
CAISSIKGRGRSNQPQHF | TGTGCCATCTCGTCTATTAAGGGCAGGGGGCGAAGCAATCAGCCCCAGCATTTT | 18 | TRBJ1-5 | TRBV19 | - | TRBD1
CASSSVLAGVSNEQFF | TGTGCCAGCTCATCTGTACTAGCGGGAGTATCCAATGAGCAGTTCTTC | 16 | TRBJ2-1 | TRBV18 | - | TRBD2
CAWRAPGVETQYF | TGTGCCTGGAGGGCCCCGGGAGTAGAGACCCAGTACTTC | 13 | TRBJ2-5 | TRBV30 | - | -
CASTQDNSITYEQYF | TGTGCCAGCACGCAGGACAATTCGATAACTTACGAGCAGTACTTC | 15 | TRBJ2-7 | TRBV11-2 | - | -
CASSFGTAGYTF | TGTGCCAGCAGTTTCGGGACAGCCGGCTACACCTTC | 12 | TRBJ1-2 | TRBV12-3/TRBV12-4 | - | TRBD1
CASSYSGLSSYEQYF | TGTGCCAGCAGTTACTCGGGCTTAAGCTCCTACGAGCAGTACTTC | 15 | TRBJ2-7 | TRBV6-5 | - | -
CASSSSGGTDTQYF | TGTGCCAGCAGTTCAAGCGGGGGCACAGATACGCAGTATTTT | 14 | TRBJ2-3 | TRBV6-5 | - | TRBD2
CSVEDRVGNYGYTF | TGCAGCGTTGAAGACAGGGTTGGTAACTATGGCTACACCTTC | 14 | TRBJ1-2 | TRBV29-1 | - | -
CAWSVTVSSYEQYF | TGTGCCTGGAGTGTAACGGTTAGCTCCTACGAGCAGTACTTC | 14 | TRBJ2-7 | TRBV30 | - | -
CASSYSTGQGAGQYF | TGTGCCAGCAGTTACTCGACGGGACAGGGGGCCGGGCAGTACTTC | 15 | TRBJ2-7 | TRBV6-5 | - | TRBD1
CATSDPTGRQFF | TGTGCCACCAGTGACCCAACAGGGAGACAGTTCTTC | 12 | TRBJ2-1 | TRBV24-1 | - | -
CASSINSNNEQFF | TGTGCCAGTAGTATTAATAGCAACAATGAGCAGTTCTTC | 13 | TRBJ2-1 | TRBV19 | - | -
CATSRGDRGRGEQYF | TGTGCCACCAGCAGAGGGGACAGGGGGCGAGGGGAGCAGTACTTC | 15 | TRBJ2-7 | TRBV15 | - | TRBD1
CASSPSGEVYTEAFF | TGTGCCAGCAGCCCTTCGGGGGAGGTTTACACTGAAGCTTTCTTT | 15 | TRBJ1-1 | TRBV9 | - | -
CASISSSSTEAFF | TGTGCCAGCATCTCAAGCTCGAGTACTGAAGCTTTCTTT | 13 | TRBJ1-1 | TRBV27 | - | -
CASSNKGLAGRTDTQYF | TGCGCCAGCAGCAACAAGGGCCTAGCGGGGCGCACAGATACGCAGTATTTT | 17 | TRBJ2-3 | TRBV5-1 | - | TRBD2
CSASSRTSNQPQHF | TGCAGTGCTAGTTCCAGAACTAGCAATCAGCCCCAGCATTTT | 14 | TRBJ1-5 | TRBV20-1 | - | -
CASSLGLAGAETQYF | TGCGCCAGCAGCTTGGGGCTAGCGGGAGCGGAGACCCAGTACTTC | 15 | TRBJ2-5 | TRBV5-1 | - | TRBD2
CATGQGTNEQFF | TGTGCCACCGGACAGGGGACGAATGAGCAGTTCTTC | 12 | TRBJ2-1 | TRBV18 | - | TRBD1
CASGLEGTVTYNEQFF | TGTGCTAGTGGTTTAGAGGGGACAGTCACGTACAATGAGCAGTTCTTC | 16 | TRBJ2-1 | TRBV12-5 | - | TRBD1
CASSVVDSPGYGYTF | TGTGCCAGCAGCGTAGTAGACTCACCGGGCTATGGCTACACCTTC | 15 | TRBJ1-2 | TRBV9 | few | -